What follows are 10 T cell receptor beta chains derived from one specimen sequenced in a study of T cells in Graves' hyperthyroidism and ophthalmopathy (dated by TCRdb to the late 2010s). Library preparation employed multiplex PCR. Sequenced using an Illumina HiSeq 2000. The TCR beta CDR3 regions were amplified from RNA transcripts. The first round of RT-PCR for the TCR CDR3 was performed with the HTBI primer set and the Qiagen OneStep RT-PCR kit. TCRdb took the public reads, trimmed them with fastp at Q25, ran MiXCR for clone calling and kept in-frame beta chains. Identical CDR3 protein sequences are pooled into one entry, listed with their most common genes and DNA. The sample contains 600,000 to 850,000 distinct CDR3 sequences, around a sixth of them found a single time. Jointly, the top ten make up over 15% of the sample. The sequencing sample was made of blood. The receptors stem from a woman between 50 and 59 years old with Graves' hyperthyroidism that later progressed to Graves' ophthalmopathy.

J is TRBJ2-2 and V is TRBV6-1; 7 bases match TRBD1. Per the germline V gene, CDR1 is MNHNS and CDR2 is SASEGT. Losses at the gene ends were 6 bases for V and 4 bases for J; bases not matched to a gene: 8. The CDR3 has 15 amino acids. CDR3 amino acids: CASRITNRGTGELFF. In nucleotides, the CDR3 is TGTGCCAGCAGGATAACCAACAGGGGCACCGGGGAGCTGTTTTTT.

This clonotype was seen repeatedly, ten times or more. The chain carries TRBV7-2 and TRBJ2-7; 10 bases line up with TRBD2. V lost 1 base and J lost 1; bases outside the gene matches: 4. CDR1 is SGHTA, CDR2 FQGNSA, per germline. This CDR3 comprises 16 residues. CDR3: CASSLVTSGRSYEQYF. The CDR3 DNA reads as TGTGCCAGCAGCTTAGTGACTAGCGGGCGTTCCTACGAGCAGTACTTC.

Note on this clonotype: Mismatch with germline at one junction end may stem from a read error. The rearrangement uses TRBV20-1 and TRBJ2-1, with 7 bases identical to TRBD2. The germline V gene encodes CDR1 DFQATT and CDR2 SNEGSKA (reference sequence). This CDR3 has 13 amino acids. The chain's CDR3 is CSPRRGDYNEQFF. CDR3 sequence (DNA): TGCAGTCCTAGACGGGGGGACTACAATGAGCAGTTCTTC.

The CDR3 DNA is TGCAGTGCTAGTTCAGCGGTGAACTATGGCTACACCTTC. Translated: CSASSAVNYGYTF. The rearrangement links TRBV20-1 to TRBJ1-2; D uncertain. The CDR3 has 13 residues. Germline V gene data show CDR1 as DFQATT and CDR2 as SNEGSKA (reference sequence). V dropped 3 bases and J dropped 2 bases, with 10 bases sitting between them.

In its sample, this clonotype was seen many times. The rearrangement links TRBV11-2 to TRBJ1-5; 8 nucleotides agree with TRBD1. Germline V gene lookup returns CDR1 SGHAT and CDR2 FQNNGV. V dropped 5 bases and J dropped 7; count of bases not matched to a gene: 7. The CDR3 consists of 14 residues. The CDR3 reads CASSDGQGGQPQHF. Written as DNA, the CDR3 is TGTGCCAGCAGCGATGGACAGGGAGGACAGCCCCAGCATTTT.

The V gene is TRBV6-1, the J gene TRBJ1-1; D remains ambiguous. The V end lost 5 bases, the J end lost 8 bases, and 27 bases lay between the germline ends. The CDR3 is 17 residues long. From germline, CDR1 is MNHNS and CDR2 SASEGT. CDR3 region: CASSLISAFLSGEEAFF. The CDR3 DNA is TGTGCCAGCAGTTTAATTTCGGCCTTTTTATCGGGAGAGGAAGCTTTCTTT.

Many counts were recorded for this clonotype. The rearrangement links TRBV4-1 to TRBJ1-1, with TRBD1 identical over 9 bases. Germline V gene lookup returns CDR1 MGHRA and CDR2 YSYEKL. Germline trimming cut 1 base from V and 4 bases from J; bases unmatched to any gene: 4. The length of the CDR3 is 15 residues. The CDR3 sequence: CASSQGDRESTEAFF. CDR3 bases: TGCGCCAGCAGCCAAGGGGACAGGGAATCCACTGAAGCTTTCTTT.

The chain employs TRBV3-1 and TRBJ2-4; TRBD2 matches at 14 bases. Germline V lookup: CDR1 LGHDT, CDR2 YNNKEL (reference sequence). CDR3 length equals 16 residues. J gave up 7 bases and V 3 bases, and 5 bases lay outside the gene matches. DNA of the CDR3: TGTGCCAGCAGCCAGGGACTAGCGGGGGCCGGGAACATTCAGTACTTC. It codes for CASSQGLAGAGNIQYF.

The V and J genes are TRBV6-9 and TRBJ1-5; D is uncertain. The CDR3 spans 15 residues. Trimming pared 9 bases from V and 9 bases from J, leaving 24 bases between. The germline CDR1 and CDR2 sequences are MNHGY and SVAAGI. In DNA, the CDR3 is TGTGCCAGGATATTATTCGGTAGAGGAATCGGGCCCCAGCATTTT. It codes for CARILFGRGIGPQHF.

This clonotype turned up a few times. V gene TRBV20-1 combines with J gene TRBJ2-3; 9 bases match TRBD2. CDR1 and CDR2 from the germline V gene are DFQATT and SNEGSKA (reference sequence). J was trimmed by 0 bases and V by 5 bases; bases with no gene match: 12. The CDR3 has 17 residues. In nucleotides, the CDR3 is TGCAGTGCTCGAATCCCCCGACTAGCGGAGAGCACAGATACGCAGTATTTT. Protein product: CSARIPRLAESTDTQYF.